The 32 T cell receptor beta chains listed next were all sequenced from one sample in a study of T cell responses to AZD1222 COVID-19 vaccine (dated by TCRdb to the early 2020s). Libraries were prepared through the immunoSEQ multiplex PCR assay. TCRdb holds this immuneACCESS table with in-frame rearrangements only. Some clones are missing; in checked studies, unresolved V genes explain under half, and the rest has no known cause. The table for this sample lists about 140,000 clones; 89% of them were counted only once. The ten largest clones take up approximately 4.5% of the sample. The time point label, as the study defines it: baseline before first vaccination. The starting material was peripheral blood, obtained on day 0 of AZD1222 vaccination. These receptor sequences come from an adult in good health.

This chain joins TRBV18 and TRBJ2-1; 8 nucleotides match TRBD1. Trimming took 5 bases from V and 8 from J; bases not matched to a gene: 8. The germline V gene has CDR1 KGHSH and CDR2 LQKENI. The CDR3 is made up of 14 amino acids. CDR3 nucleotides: TGTGCCAGCTCAGACGCCGGGACAGGTTATGAGCAGTTCTTC. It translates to CASSDAGTGYEQFF. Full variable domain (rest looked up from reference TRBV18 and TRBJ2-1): NAGVMQNPRHLVRRRGQEARLRCSPMKGHSHVYWYRQLPEEGLKFMVYLQKENIIDESGMPKERFSAEFPKEGPSILRIQQVVRGDSAAYFCASSDAGTGYEQFFGPGTRLTVL.

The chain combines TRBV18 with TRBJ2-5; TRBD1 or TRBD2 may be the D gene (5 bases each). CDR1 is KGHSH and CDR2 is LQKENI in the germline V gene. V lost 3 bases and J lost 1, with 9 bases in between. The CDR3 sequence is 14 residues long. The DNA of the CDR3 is TGTGCCAGCTCACCGACCGGGACCCAAGAGACCCAGTACTTC. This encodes CASSPTGTQETQYF.

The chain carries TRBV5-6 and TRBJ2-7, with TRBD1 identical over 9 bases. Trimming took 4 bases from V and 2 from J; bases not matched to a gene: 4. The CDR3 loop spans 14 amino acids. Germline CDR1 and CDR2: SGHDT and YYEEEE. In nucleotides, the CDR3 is TGTGCCAGCAGCGACGGGACAGGGACCTACGAGCAGTACTTC. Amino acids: CASSDGTGTYEQYF.

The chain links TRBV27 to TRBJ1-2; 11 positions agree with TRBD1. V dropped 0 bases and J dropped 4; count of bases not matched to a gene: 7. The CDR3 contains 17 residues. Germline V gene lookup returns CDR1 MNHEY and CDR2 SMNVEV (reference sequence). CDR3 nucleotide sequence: TGTGCCAGCAGTTTATCGTTAAGGACAGGGGGCGCCTATGGCTACACCTTC. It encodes CASSLSLRTGGAYGYTF.

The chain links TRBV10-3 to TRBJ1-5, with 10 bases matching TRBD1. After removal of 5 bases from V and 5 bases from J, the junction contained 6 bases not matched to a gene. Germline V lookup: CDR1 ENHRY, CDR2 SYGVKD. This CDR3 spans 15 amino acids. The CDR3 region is CAISPDGTGDQPQHF. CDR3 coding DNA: TGTGCCATCAGTCCGGACGGGACAGGGGATCAGCCCCAGCATTTT.

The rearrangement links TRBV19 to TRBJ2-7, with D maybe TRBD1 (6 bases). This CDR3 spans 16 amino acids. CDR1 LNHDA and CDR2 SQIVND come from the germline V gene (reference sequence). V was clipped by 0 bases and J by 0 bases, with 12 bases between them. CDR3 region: CASSIDLGALSYEQYF. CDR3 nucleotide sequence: TGTGCCAGTAGTATAGATCTGGGGGCACTCTCCTACGAGCAGTACTTC.

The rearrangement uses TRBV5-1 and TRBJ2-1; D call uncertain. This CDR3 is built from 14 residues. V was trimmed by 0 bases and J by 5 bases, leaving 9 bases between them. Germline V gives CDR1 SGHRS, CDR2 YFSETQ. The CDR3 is CASSLGGYDNEQFF. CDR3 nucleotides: TGCGCCAGCAGCTTGGGGGGATATGACAATGAGCAGTTCTTC.

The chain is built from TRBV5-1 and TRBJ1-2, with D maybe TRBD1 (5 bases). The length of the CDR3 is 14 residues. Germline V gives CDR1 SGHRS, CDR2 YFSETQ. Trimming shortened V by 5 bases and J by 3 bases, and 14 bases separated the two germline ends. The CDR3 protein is CASSLLREDYGYTF. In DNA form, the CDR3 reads TGCGCCAGCAGTCTACTCAGGGAGGACTATGGCTACACCTTC. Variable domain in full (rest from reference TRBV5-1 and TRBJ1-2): KAGVTQTPRYLIKTRGQQVTLSCSPISGHRSVSWYQQTPGQGLQFLFEYFSETQRNKGNFPGRFSGRQFSNSRSEMNVSTLELGDSALYLCASSLLREDYGYTFGSGTRLTVV.

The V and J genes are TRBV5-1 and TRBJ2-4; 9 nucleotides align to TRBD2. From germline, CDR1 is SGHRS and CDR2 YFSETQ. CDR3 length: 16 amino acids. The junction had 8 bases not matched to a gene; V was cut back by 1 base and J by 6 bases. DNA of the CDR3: TGCGCCAGCAGCTTGCGGTCTAGCGGGACCAGAAACATTCAGTACTTC. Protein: CASSLRSSGTRNIQYF.

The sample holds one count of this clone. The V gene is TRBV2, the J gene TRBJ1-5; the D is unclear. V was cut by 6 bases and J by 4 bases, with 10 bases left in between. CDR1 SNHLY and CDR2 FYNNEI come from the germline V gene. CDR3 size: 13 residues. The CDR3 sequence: CASSLYGNQPQHF. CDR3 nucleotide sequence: TGTGCCAGCAGCCTTTACGGGAATCAGCCCCAGCATTTT. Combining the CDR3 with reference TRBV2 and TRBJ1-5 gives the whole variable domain EPEVTQTPSHQVTQMGQEVILRCVPISNHLYFYWYRQILGQKVEFLVSFYNNEISEKSEIFDDQFSVERPDGSNFTLKIRSTKLEDSAMYFCASSLYGNQPQHFGDGTRLSIL.

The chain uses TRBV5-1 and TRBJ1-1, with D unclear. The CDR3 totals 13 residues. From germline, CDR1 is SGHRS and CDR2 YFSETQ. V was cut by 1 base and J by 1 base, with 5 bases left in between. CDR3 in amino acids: CASSLRKNTEAFF. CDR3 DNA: TGCGCCAGCAGCTTGAGGAAGAACACTGAAGCTTTCTTT.

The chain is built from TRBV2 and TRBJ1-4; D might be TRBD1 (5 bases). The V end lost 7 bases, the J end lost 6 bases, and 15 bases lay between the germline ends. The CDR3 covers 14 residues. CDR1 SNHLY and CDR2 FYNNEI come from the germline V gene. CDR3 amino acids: CASNLGGDDEKLFF. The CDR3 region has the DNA TGTGCCAGCAACCTGGGGGGGGACGATGAAAAACTGTTTTTT.

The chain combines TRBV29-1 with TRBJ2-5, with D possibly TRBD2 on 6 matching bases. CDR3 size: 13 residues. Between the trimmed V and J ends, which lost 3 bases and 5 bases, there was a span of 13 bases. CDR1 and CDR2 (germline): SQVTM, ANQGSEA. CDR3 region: CSVEKEGRETQYF. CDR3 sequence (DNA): TGCAGCGTTGAGAAGGAGGGTAGGGAGACCCAGTACTTC.

The DNA for the CDR3 is TGTGCCAGCTCACCAGAGTATAGCAATCAGCCCCAGCATTTT. This sequence encodes CASSPEYSNQPQHF. This chain links TRBV18 with TRBJ1-5, with D unresolved. Germline V gives CDR1 KGHSH, CDR2 LQKENI. V lost 2 bases and J 0 bases, leaving 5 bases between the germline ends. This CDR3 comprises 14 residues.

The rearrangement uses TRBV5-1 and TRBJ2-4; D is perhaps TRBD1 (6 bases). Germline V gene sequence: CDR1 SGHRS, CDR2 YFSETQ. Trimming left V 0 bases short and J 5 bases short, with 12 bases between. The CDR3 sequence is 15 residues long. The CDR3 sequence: CASSLVTGHQNIQYF. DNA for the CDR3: TGCGCCAGCAGCTTGGTTACGGGACACCAAAACATTCAGTACTTC.

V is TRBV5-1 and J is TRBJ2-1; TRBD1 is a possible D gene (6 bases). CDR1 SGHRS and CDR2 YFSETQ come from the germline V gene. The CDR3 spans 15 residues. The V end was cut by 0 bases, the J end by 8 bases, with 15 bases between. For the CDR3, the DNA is TGCGCCAGCAGCTTGGGGGTTACACAGGGAGATGAGCAGTTCTTC. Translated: CASSLGVTQGDEQFF.

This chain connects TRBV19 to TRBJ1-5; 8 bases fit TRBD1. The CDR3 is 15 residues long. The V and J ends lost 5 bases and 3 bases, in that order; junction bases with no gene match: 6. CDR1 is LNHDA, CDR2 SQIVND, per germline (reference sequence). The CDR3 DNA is TGTGCCAGTAGTCTACAGGGGGAGCTCAATCAGCCCCAGCATTTT. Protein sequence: CASSLQGELNQPQHF. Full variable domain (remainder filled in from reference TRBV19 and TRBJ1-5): DGGITQSPKYLFRKEGQNVTLSCEQNLNHDAMYWYRQDPGQGLRLIYYSQIVNDFQKGDIAEGYSVSREKKESFPLTVTSAQKNPTAFYLCASSLQGELNQPQHFGDGTRLSIL.

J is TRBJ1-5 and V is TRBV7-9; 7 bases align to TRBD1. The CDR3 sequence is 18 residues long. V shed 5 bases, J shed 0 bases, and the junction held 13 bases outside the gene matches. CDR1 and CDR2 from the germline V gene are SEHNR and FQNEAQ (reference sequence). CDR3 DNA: TGTGCCAGCAGCGCATTTACAGGGGCCTCACATAGCAATCAGCCCCAGCATTTT. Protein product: CASSAFTGASHSNQPQHF.

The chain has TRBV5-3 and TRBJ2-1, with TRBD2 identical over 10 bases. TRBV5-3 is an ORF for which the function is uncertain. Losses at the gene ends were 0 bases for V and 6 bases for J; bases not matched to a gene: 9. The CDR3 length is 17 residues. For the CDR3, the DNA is TGTGCCAGAAGCTTGGTTAGGCTAGCGGGAGTTTCCAATGAGCAGTTCTTC. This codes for CARSLVRLAGVSNEQFF.

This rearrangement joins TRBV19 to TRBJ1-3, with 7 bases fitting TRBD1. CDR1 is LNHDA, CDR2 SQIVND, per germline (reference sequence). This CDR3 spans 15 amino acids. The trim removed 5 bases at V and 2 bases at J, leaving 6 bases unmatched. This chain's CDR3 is CASSPTTGTGNTIYF. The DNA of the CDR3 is TGTGCCAGTAGTCCAACGACAGGGACTGGAAACACCATATATTTT.

The CDR3 coding sequence is TGTGCCAGCAGTTCCCCTCGACGTATCAACTATGGCTACACCTTC. It specifies CASSSPRRINYGYTF. The chain carries TRBV6-5 and TRBJ1-2, with D unclear. The V gene lost 4 bases and the J gene lost 2 bases, with 14 bases spanning the gap. This CDR3 spans 15 amino acids. The germline CDR1 and CDR2 sequences are MNHEY and SVGAGI.

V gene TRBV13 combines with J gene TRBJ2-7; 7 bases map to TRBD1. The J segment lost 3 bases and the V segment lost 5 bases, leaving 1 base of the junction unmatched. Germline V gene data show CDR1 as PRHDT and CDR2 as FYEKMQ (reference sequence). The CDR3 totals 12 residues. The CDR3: CASSPGGYEQYF. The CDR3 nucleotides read TGTGCCAGCAGCCCAGGGGGCTACGAGCAGTACTTC.

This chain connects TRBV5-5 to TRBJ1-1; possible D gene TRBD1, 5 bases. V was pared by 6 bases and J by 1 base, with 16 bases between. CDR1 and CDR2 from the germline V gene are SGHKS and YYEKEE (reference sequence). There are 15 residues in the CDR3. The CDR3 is CASTLNPTGNTEAFF. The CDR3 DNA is TGTGCCAGCACCCTTAATCCTACAGGGAACACTGAAGCTTTCTTT.

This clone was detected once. CDR3: CASSFEPGPSEGYTF. CDR3 coding DNA: TGTGCCAGCAGCTTTGAACCGGGACCGAGTGAGGGCTACACCTTC. The rearrangement links TRBV11-2 to TRBJ1-2; D is perhaps TRBD1 (5 bases). CDR1 and CDR2 (germline): SGHAT, FQNNGV. This CDR3 is built from 15 residues. V was pared by 3 bases and J by 8 bases, with 19 bases between.

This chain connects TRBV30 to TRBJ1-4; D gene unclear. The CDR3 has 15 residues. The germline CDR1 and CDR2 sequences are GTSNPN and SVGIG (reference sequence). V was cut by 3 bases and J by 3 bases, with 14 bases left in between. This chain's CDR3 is CAWSPSGRPNEKLFF. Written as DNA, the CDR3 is TGTGCCTGGAGCCCCTCGGGAAGGCCTAATGAAAAACTGTTTTTT.

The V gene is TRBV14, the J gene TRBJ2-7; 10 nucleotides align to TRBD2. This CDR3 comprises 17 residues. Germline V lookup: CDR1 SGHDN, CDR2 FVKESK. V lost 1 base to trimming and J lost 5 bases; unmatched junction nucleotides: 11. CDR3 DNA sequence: TGTGCCAGCAGCCAAGGCGGTGGGATAGCGGGAGGCCACGAGCAGTACTTC. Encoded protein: CASSQGGGIAGGHEQYF.

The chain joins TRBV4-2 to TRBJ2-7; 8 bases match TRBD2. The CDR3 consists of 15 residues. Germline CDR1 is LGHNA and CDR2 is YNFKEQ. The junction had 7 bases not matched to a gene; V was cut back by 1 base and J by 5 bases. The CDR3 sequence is CASSQVERGPNEQYF. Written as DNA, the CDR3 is TGTGCCAGCAGCCAAGTTGAGCGGGGGCCCAACGAGCAGTACTTC.

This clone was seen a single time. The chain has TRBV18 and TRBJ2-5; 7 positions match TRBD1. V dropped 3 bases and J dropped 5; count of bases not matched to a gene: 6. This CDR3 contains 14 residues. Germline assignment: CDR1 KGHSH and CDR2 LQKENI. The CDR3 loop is CASSPGQSQETQYF. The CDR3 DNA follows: TGTGCCAGCTCACCGGGACAGTCCCAGGAGACCCAGTACTTC. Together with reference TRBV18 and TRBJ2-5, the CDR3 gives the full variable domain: NAGVMQNPRHLVRRRGQEARLRCSPMKGHSHVYWYRQLPEEGLKFMVYLQKENIIDESGMPKERFSAEFPKEGPSILRIQQVVRGDSAAYFCASSPGQSQETQYFGPGTRLLVL.

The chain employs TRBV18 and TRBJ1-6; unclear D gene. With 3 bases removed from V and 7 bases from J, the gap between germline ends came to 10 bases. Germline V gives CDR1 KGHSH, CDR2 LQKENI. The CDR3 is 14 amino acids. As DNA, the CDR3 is TGTGCCAGCTCACCCCCGGTTCCCAATTCACCCCTCCACTTT. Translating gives CASSPPVPNSPLHF.

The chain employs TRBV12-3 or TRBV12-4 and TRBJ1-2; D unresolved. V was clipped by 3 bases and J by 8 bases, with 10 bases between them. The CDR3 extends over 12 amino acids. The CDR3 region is CASSFDGRGYTF. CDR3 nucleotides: TGTGCCAGCAGTTTCGACGGGAGAGGCTACACCTTC.

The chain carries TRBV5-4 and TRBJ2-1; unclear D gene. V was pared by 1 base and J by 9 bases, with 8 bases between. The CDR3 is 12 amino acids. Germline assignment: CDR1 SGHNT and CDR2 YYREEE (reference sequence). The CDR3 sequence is CASSLPFTEQFF. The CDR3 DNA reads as TGTGCCAGCAGCTTGCCGTTCACTGAGCAGTTCTTC.

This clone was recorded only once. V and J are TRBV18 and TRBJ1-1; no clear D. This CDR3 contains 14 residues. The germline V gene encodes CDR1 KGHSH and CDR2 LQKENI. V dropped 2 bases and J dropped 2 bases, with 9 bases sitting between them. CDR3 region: CASSPIGRNTEAFF. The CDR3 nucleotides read TGTGCCAGCTCACCAATTGGTCGTAACACTGAAGCTTTCTTT.